The 5 T cell receptor beta chains given below trace back to one sample, sequenced in a study of blood T cells in healthy people across ages. Alongside a J-beta primer mix, a sample-barcoded 5' primer served in a second PCR lasting about 7 to 12 cycles. TCRdb used MiXCR to reprocess the 5' RACE reads, holding one entry per CDR3 protein. The sample carries 550,000 to 650,000 distinct CDR3 sequences, approximately 26% recorded once. These same data were also listed under a study on T cells of mothers and their children.

Sequences were obtained from blood. These receptors came from a boy between 2 and 10 years old in good health.

This chain uses TRBV4-2 with TRBJ2-3; D gene ambiguous. V lost 0 bases, J lost 0 bases, and 7 bases lay in between. Germline CDR1 is LGHNA and CDR2 is YNFKEQ. The CDR3 runs to 15 residues. CDR3 residues: CASSQEQPSTDTQYF. CDR3 nucleotides: TGTGCCAGCAGCCAAGAGCAGCCCAGCACAGATACGCAGTATTTT.

This clonotype has more than one count but fewer than ten. The chain recombines TRBV9 with TRBJ2-5; 12 bases fit TRBD1. CDR1 is SGDLS, CDR2 YYNGEE, per germline. With 4 bases clipped from V and 5 bases from J, the junction kept 9 bases outside the gene matches. The CDR3 contains 16 residues. The CDR3 loop reads CASSTREGTGGETQYF. The DNA of the CDR3 is TGTGCCAGCAGCACCAGAGAAGGGACAGGGGGCGAGACCCAGTACTTC.

V is TRBV7-9 and J is TRBJ1-5, with TRBD1 as a possible D gene (5 bases). The CDR3 is 17 residues long. V was clipped by 0 bases and J by 3 bases, with 15 bases between them. CDR1 is SEHNR, CDR2 FQNEAQ, per germline (reference sequence). CDR3 sequence (DNA): TGTGCCAGCAGCTTAGCCGGCCAGGGCCATGCCAATCAGCCCCAGCATTTT. Its protein product is CASSLAGQGHANQPQHF. Full variable domain (rest looked up from reference TRBV7-9 and TRBJ1-5): DTGVSQNPRHKITKRGQNVTFRCDPISEHNRLYWYRQTLGQGPEFLTYFQNEAQLEKSRLLSDRFSAERPKGSFSTLEIQRTEQGDSAMYLCASSLAGQGHANQPQHFGDGTRLSIL.

The chain uses TRBV6-5 and TRBJ2-5; D unclear. V dropped 5 bases and J dropped 4 bases, with 8 bases sitting between them. Germline V gene data show CDR1 as MNHEY and CDR2 as SVGAGI. CDR3 length: 12 amino acids. CDR3 sequence reads: CASSGVSETQYF. The CDR3 DNA follows: TGTGCCAGCAGTGGGGTTTCAGAGACCCAGTACTTC.

This rearrangement joins TRBV20-1 to TRBJ2-4; D ambiguous. The CDR3 is 11 residues long. Trimming took off 6 bases at V and 11 bases at J, with 14 bases between the two ends. Germline CDR1 and CDR2: DFQATT and SNEGSKA (reference sequence). The DNA of the CDR3 is TGCAGTGCCGGTGGGCACACCCTTCAGTACTTC. Encoded protein: CSAGGHTLQYF.